A selection of T cell receptor beta chains follows, all from one sample in a study of T cells after yellow fever vaccination. TCRdb redid the calling of the 5' RACE reads with MiXCR, one entry per CDR3 protein. In the table there are some 300,000 distinct CDR3 sequences, approximately 8% of which are singletons. This specimen consisted of CD4+ T cells sorted from PBMCs, obtained 5 days after the yellow fever booster vaccination. The receptors originated from a man aged 18 to 30 who received the YFV17D yellow fever vaccine. CDR3s include the opening cysteine and the closing phenylalanine or tryptophan. D genes are given only for firm matches. The size field is filled for only some rows; it gives once, few, many or a size class.

CDR3: CASSQELRGRYGYTF; DNA: TGCGCCAGCAGCCAAGAGCTGAGAGGGCGGTATGGCTACACCTTC; J: TRBJ1-2; D: NA; size: NA; V: TRBV4-1
CDR3: CASSFVRPGGDTEAFF; DNA: TGCGCCAGCAGCTTCGTACGTCCCGGGGGAGACACTGAAGCTTTCTTT; J: TRBJ1-1; D: NA; size: few; V: TRBV5-1
CDR3: CASSFGSWTGPPGELFF; DNA: TGTGCCAGCAGCTTTGGCTCATGGACAGGGCCCCCCGGGGAGCTGTTTTTT; J: TRBJ2-2; D: TRBD1; size: few; V: TRBV12-3/TRBV12-4
CDR3: CASSHQGGYGYTF; DNA: TGCGCCAGCAGCCATCAAGGGGGCTATGGCTACACCTTC; J: TRBJ1-2; D: NA; size: few; V: TRBV4-1
CDR3: CASSVAPSAGGANVLTF; DNA: TGCGCCAGCAGCGTCGCTCCTAGCGCAGGCGGGGCCAACGTCCTGACTTTC; J: TRBJ2-6; D: NA; size: NA; V: TRBV5-1
CDR3: CASSQDTVTQDTQYF; DNA: TGTGCCAGCAGCCAAGATACGGTCACCCAAGATACGCAGTATTTT; J: TRBJ2-3; D: NA; size: NA; V: TRBV3-1
CDR3: CASSQETGGSNEQFF; DNA: TGTGCCAGCAGCCAGGAAACAGGGGGTAGCAATGAGCAGTTCTTC; J: TRBJ2-1; D: TRBD1; size: NA; V: TRBV6-6
CDR3: CASSPLGGISGNTIYF; DNA: TGTGCCAGCAGCCCCTTGGGGGGGATCTCTGGAAACACCATATATTTT; J: TRBJ1-3; D: NA; size: many; V: TRBV12-3/TRBV12-4
CDR3: CASSPTGDSFSPGELFF; DNA: TGTGCCAGCAGCCCTACCGGGGACTCGTTTTCCCCCGGGGAGCTGTTTTTT; J: TRBJ2-2; D: NA; size: few; V: TRBV9
CDR3: CASSPDRNNSPLHF; DNA: TGTGCCAGCAGCCCCGACAGGAACAATTCACCCCTCCACTTT; J: TRBJ1-6; D: NA; size: many; V: TRBV2
CDR3: CASIEGTYETQYF; DNA: TGTGCCAGCATAGAAGGGACATACGAGACCCAGTACTTC; J: TRBJ2-5; D: NA; size: NA; V: TRBV28
CDR3: CASRQGFAGNTIYF; DNA: TGTGCCAGCAGGCAGGGTTTCGCCGGAAACACCATATATTTT; J: TRBJ1-3; D: NA; size: few; V: TRBV7-9
CDR3: CASSRPTSTDTQYF; DNA: TGTGCCAGCAGCCGCCCGACTAGCACAGATACGCAGTATTTT; J: TRBJ2-3; D: NA; size: NA; V: TRBV7-9
CDR3: CASSSAGYTQYF; DNA: TGCGCCAGCAGCAGTGCAGGCTATACGCAGTATTTT; J: TRBJ2-3; D: NA; size: NA; V: TRBV4-1
CDR3: CASSDRLVAKNIQYF; DNA: TGCGCCAGCAGCGACAGACTTGTAGCCAAAAACATTCAGTACTTC; J: TRBJ2-4; D: NA; size: many; V: TRBV4-3
CDR3: CASSAGTGQLDEQYF; DNA: TGCGCCAGCAGCGCCGGGACAGGGCAATTGGACGAGCAGTACTTC; J: TRBJ2-7; D: TRBD1; size: many; V: TRBV5-1
CDR3: CASSTDIRTGRDTEAFF; DNA: TGTGCCAGCAGCACCGATATTAGGACAGGGAGGGACACTGAAGCTTTCTTT; J: TRBJ1-1; D: TRBD1; size: many; V: TRBV7-8
CDR3: CASSLEGIEDTQYF; DNA: TGTGCCAGCAGCCTCGAGGGGATAGAAGATACGCAGTATTTT; J: TRBJ2-3; D: NA; size: many; V: TRBV4-2
CDR3: CASSPRDRDLSPLHF; DNA: TGCGCCAGCAGCCCACGGGACAGGGATCTCTCACCCCTCCACTTT; J: TRBJ1-6; D: TRBD1; size: few; V: TRBV4-3
CDR3: CASGTLAGGSYEQYF; DNA: TGTGCCAGCGGGACACTAGCGGGGGGATCCTACGAGCAGTACTTC; J: TRBJ2-7; D: TRBD2; size: many; V: TRBV7-2
CDR3: CASSGQGFNEQYF; DNA: TGTGCCAGCAGCGGACAGGGTTTCAACGAGCAGTACTTC; J: TRBJ2-7; D: TRBD1; size: NA; V: TRBV7-2
CDR3: CSAADRAYEQYF; DNA: TGCAGTGCTGCGGACAGGGCTTACGAGCAGTACTTC; J: TRBJ2-7; D: TRBD1; size: few; V: TRBV20-1
CDR3: CASSREFLTKNIQYF; DNA: TGCGCCAGCAGTCGGGAGTTTCTAACCAAAAACATTCAGTACTTC; J: TRBJ2-4; D: NA; size: few; V: TRBV4-1
CDR3: CASSQELAGRDLDTQYF; DNA: TGCGCCAGCAGCCAAGAGTTGGCAGGGAGGGACTTAGATACGCAGTATTTT; J: TRBJ2-3; D: TRBD2; size: NA; V: TRBV4-1
CDR3: CSVHGRHYNEQFF; DNA: TGCAGCGTTCATGGGCGACACTACAATGAGCAGTTCTTC; J: TRBJ2-1; D: NA; size: NA; V: TRBV29-1
CDR3: CASSGTVTTGELFF; DNA: TGTGCCAGCAGCGGGACAGTTACGACCGGGGAGCTGTTTTTT; J: TRBJ2-2; D: TRBD1; size: many; V: TRBV11-3
CDR3: CASILDGPRDGVEQYF; DNA: TGTGCCAGCATTTTAGATGGGCCGCGGGACGGGGTCGAGCAGTACTTC; J: TRBJ2-7; D: NA; size: few; V: TRBV2
CDR3: CSARTGSPNEQYF; DNA: TGCAGTGCCCGAACGGGGAGCCCGAACGAGCAGTACTTC; J: TRBJ2-7; D: NA; size: NA; V: TRBV20-1
CDR3: CASSQADRRYGYTF; DNA: TGCGCCAGCAGCCAAGCCGACAGGAGGTATGGCTACACCTTC; J: TRBJ1-2; D: NA; size: NA; V: TRBV4-1